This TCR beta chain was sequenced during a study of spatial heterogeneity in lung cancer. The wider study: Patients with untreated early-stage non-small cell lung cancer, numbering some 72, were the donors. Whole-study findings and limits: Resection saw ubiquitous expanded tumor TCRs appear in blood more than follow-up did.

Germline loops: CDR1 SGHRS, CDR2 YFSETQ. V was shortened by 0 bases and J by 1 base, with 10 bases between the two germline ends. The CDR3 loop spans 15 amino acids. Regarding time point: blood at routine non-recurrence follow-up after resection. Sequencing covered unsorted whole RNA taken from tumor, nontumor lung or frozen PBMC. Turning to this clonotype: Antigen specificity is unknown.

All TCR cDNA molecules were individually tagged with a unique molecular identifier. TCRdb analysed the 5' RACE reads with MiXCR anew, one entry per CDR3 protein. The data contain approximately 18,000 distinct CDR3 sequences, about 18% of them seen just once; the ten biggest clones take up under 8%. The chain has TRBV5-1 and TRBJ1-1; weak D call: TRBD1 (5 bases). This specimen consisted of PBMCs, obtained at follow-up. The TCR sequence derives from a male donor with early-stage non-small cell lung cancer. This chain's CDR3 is CASSLAGSGNTEAFF. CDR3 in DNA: TGCGCCAGCAGCTTGGCAGGGAGTGGGAACACTGAAGCTTTCTTT.